One T cell receptor (beta chain) is described in this entry. The target antigen is unknown. After constant-region reverse-primer amplification, full-length variable regions underwent semi-nested PCR with Nested Universal Primer A. Each CDR3 protein is one row after TCRdb ran MiXCR on the 5' RACE reads. This table holds some 8,000 distinct CDR3 sequences, around half found once. Overall study findings and caveats: In terms of TCR gene usage, tumor memory CD4+ T cells clustered together with blood and lymph node memory CD4+ cells, as well as with lymph node naive CD4+ cells.

This CDR3 spans 14 amino acids. V shed 6 bases and J shed 7 bases, with 16 bases lying between them. Germline V gene sequence: CDR1 ENHRY, CDR2 SYGVKD. The specimen sequenced was memory CD4+ T cells sorted from a lymph node. The subset was: memory CD4+ T cells, CD4+CD45RO+CD25-. This TCR was sampled from a female donor with breast cancer. The V and J genes are TRBV10-3 and TRBJ2-1; D perhaps matches TRBD2 (6 bases). In DNA form, the CDR3 reads TGTGCCATCAGGGGACTGGAGGGCCGGAATGAGCAGTTCTTC. Encoded protein: CAIRGLEGRNEQFF.